The subject of this entry is one TCR beta chain. This sample stems from a study of PD-L1 blockade in urothelial cancer. Study in general: Blood underwent analysis 3 weeks (second dose) and 6 weeks after treatment began.

The CDR3 is 11 residues long. V lost 7 bases to trimming and J lost 9 bases; unmatched junction nucleotides: 6. Per the germline V gene, CDR1 is SQVTM and CDR2 is ANQGSEA. The data were produced by immunoSEQ multiplex PCR, yet TCRdb's version contains in-frame clones alone and is incomplete. The top ten hold 0.75% to 0.95% of the sample, which has approximately 100,000 clones, 90% to 95% seen once. Sequences were derived from PBMCs, sampled around atezolizumab (anti-PD-L1) treatment. This clonotype was obtained from a woman of 80 years or more with urothelial cancer. V usage is TRBV29-1 and J usage is TRBJ2-1, with 7 bases aligning to TRBD2. The CDR3 coding sequence is TGCAGCGGAGGACTAGAACGTGAGCAGTTCTTC. This encodes CSGGLEREQFF.